The sequence of this T cell receptor beta chain was determined in a study of blood T cells in healthy people across ages. General study points: Per-million-T-cell TCR beta diversity fell roughly linearly with age.

Trimming pared 5 bases from V and 5 bases from J, leaving 9 bases between. Germline lookup yields CDR1 SGHTA and CDR2 FQGNSA. There are 12 residues in the CDR3. As concerns this clonotype: The antigen is not known.

It was with a sample-barcoded 5' primer and a J-beta primer mix that a second PCR of about 6 to 12 cycles was run. Every cDNA was tagged by a template-switch adaptor with 12 random nucleotides. TCRdb redid the calling of the 5' RACE reads with MiXCR, one entry per CDR3 protein. The sample holds around 990,000 distinct CDR3 sequences, 35% to 40% seen once. This clonotype was obtained from a man aged 18 to 29 in good health. The specimen sequenced was blood. The chain couples TRBV7-2 to TRBJ2-5; no clear D gene. The CDR3 DNA follows: TGTGCCAGCAGCATATCAGACGAGACCCAGTACTTC. Its protein product is CASSISDETQYF.